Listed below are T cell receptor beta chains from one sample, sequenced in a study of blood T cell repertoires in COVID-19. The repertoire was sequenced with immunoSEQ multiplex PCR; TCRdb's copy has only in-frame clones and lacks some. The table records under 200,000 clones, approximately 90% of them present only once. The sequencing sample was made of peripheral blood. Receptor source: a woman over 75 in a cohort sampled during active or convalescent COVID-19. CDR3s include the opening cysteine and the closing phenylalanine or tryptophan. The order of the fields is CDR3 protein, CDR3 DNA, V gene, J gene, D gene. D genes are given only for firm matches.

CDR3: CASSHPHRLAGVGWTQYF
DNA: TGCGCCAGCAGCCACCCCCACCGGCTAGCGGGAGTCGGTTGGACCCAGTACTTC
V: TRBV4-1
J: TRBJ2-5
D: TRBD2

CDR3: CASSFSGIQGFSGYTF
DNA: TGTGCCAGCAGTTTTTCAGGGATTCAGGGGTTTTCGGGCTACACCTTC
V: TRBV28
J: TRBJ1-2
D: .

CDR3: CASSISRETQPQHF
DNA: TGTGCCAGTAGTATAAGCAGGGAAACTCAGCCCCAGCATTTT
V: TRBV19
J: TRBJ1-5
D: .

CDR3: CASSYFRRPGYEQYF
DNA: TGTGCCAGCAGTTACTTTCGCAGGCCCGGCTACGAGCAGTACTTC
V: TRBV6-2/TRBV6-3
J: TRBJ2-7
D: .

CDR3: CASSPGGNTEAFF
DNA: TGCGCCAGCAGCCCCGGGGGGAACACTGAAGCTTTCTTT
V: TRBV5-1
J: TRBJ1-1
D: .

CDR3: CASSLTPIYGYTF
DNA: TGTGCCAGCAGCTTGACACCAATCTATGGCTACACCTTC
V: TRBV5-8
J: TRBJ1-2
D: .

CDR3: CASSFGTGSFHF
DNA: .
V: TRBV28
J: TRBJ1-6
D: .

CDR3: CAISDSQGEAFF
DNA: TGTGCCATCAGTGACTCCCAGGGTGAAGCTTTCTTT
V: TRBV10-3
J: TRBJ1-1
D: .

CDR3: CASSEGLVTIYF
DNA: TGTGCCAGCAGTGAAGGGCTTGTCACCATATATTTT
V: TRBV2
J: TRBJ1-3
D: .

CDR3: CASSARQGPQETQYF
DNA: TGTGCCAGCTCAGCCCGACAGGGCCCCCAAGAGACCCAGTACTTC
V: TRBV18
J: TRBJ2-5
D: TRBD1

CDR3: CASSQNSGTVANEQFF
DNA: TGTGCCAGCTCACAAAATTCCGGGACAGTTGCCAATGAGCAGTTCTTC
V: TRBV18
J: TRBJ2-1
D: TRBD1

CDR3: CASTYPGEGLGYTF
DNA: TGTGCCAGCACCTATCCGGGAGAGGGTCTGGGCTACACCTTC
V: TRBV28
J: TRBJ1-2
D: .

CDR3: CASSRDYPWEQYF
DNA: TGTGCCAGCAGTCGGGACTACCCCTGGGAGCAGTACTTC
V: TRBV27
J: TRBJ2-7
D: TRBD2

CDR3: CASSTGSNTEAFF
DNA: TGCGCCAGTTCGACAGGGTCGAACACTGAAGCTTTCTTT
V: TRBV5-1
J: TRBJ1-1
D: TRBD1

CDR3: CASSLGVGYTF
DNA: TGTGCCAGCAGCTTAGGCGTTGGCTACACCTTC
V: TRBV11-2
J: TRBJ1-2
D: .